The clone carrying this TCR beta chain has more than one count but fewer than ten. Its antigen is as yet unknown. V gave up 0 bases and J gave up 3 bases, with 6 bases separating them. The length of the CDR3 is 14 residues. From germline, CDR1 is SGHRS and CDR2 YFSETQ. The sample comes from a study of beta chain features in type 1 diabetes. Study-wide results and caveats: Moderate but significant shortening of TCRB CDR3s was recorded in all four CD4+ subsets from Type 1 diabetes patients.

Expressed TCRB transcripts were sequenced because the isolated RNA had all been reverse transcribed beforehand. Sequencing used immunoSEQ multiplex PCR; TCRdb keeps in-frame clones, though not all of them. The sample carries about 160,000 clones, around 9% recorded once. Sample: central memory CD4+ T cells from blood. The rearrangement joins TRBV5-1 to TRBJ1-4; D perhaps matches TRBD1 (6 bases). This TCR came from a woman aged 25 to 39 with type 1 diabetes. The CDR3 region is CASSLEGANEKLFF. The CDR3 DNA sequence: TGCGCCAGCAGCTTGGAGGGGGCTAATGAAAAACTGTTTTTT.